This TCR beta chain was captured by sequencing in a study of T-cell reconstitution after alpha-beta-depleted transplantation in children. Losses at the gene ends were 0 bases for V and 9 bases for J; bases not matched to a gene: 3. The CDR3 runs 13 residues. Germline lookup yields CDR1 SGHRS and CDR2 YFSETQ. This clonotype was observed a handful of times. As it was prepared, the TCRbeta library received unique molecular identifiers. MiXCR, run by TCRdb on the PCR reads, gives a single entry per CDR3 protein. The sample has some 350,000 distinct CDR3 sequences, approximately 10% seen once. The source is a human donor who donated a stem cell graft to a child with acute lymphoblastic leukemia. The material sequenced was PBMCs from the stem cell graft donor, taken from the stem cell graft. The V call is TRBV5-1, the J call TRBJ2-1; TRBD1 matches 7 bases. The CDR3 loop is CASSLATGVEQFF. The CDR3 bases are TGCGCCAGCAGCTTGGCCACAGGGGTTGAGCAGTTCTTC.